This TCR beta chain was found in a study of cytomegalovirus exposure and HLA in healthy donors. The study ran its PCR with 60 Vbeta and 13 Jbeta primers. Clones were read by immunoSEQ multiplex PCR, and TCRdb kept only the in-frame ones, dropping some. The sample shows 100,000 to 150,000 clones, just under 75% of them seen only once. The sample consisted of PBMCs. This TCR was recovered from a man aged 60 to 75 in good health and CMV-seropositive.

The DNA of the CDR3 is TGTGCCAGCAGTGCCCCCAGGGGGTCCACTAATGAAAAACTGTTTTTT. Translating gives CASSAPRGSTNEKLFF. The chain joins TRBV28 to TRBJ1-4; TRBD1 matches 7 bases. The J segment lost 2 bases and the V segment lost 5 bases, leaving 8 bases of the junction unmatched. Germline V CDR1 and CDR2: MDHEN, SYDVKM. CDR3 length: 16 residues.